These 4 T cell receptor beta chains were sequenced from one sample in a study of somatic mutations in cytotoxic T cells in rheumatoid arthritis. TCRdb's copy holds only in-frame clones and misses some; the assay was immunoSEQ multiplex PCR. The table includes approximately 9,300 clones, about 89% detected once. Sequences were obtained from CD8+ T cells sorted from blood. Receptors were obtained from a young woman with rheumatoid arthritis.

This clone has only one observation. This chain connects TRBV10-2 to TRBJ2-2; TRBD1 matches at 7 bases. Germline V gene sequence: CDR1 WSHSY, CDR2 SAAADI. V lost 5 bases to trimming and J lost 0 bases; unmatched junction nucleotides: 3. The CDR3 sequence is 15 residues long. CDR3: CASSFQGANTGELFF. The CDR3 DNA is TGCGCCAGCAGTTTTCAGGGGGCGAACACCGGGGAGCTGTTTTTT.

J is TRBJ2-3 and V is TRBV7-9; 8 bases fit TRBD1. Trimming at V came to 4 bases and at J to 1 base, leaving 10 bases not matched to a gene. The CDR3 covers 17 residues. Germline V lookup: CDR1 SEHNR, CDR2 FQNEAQ (reference sequence). Written as DNA, the CDR3 is TGTGCCAGCAGCTCCAGGACAGGGTTGGAGGGCACAGATACGCAGTATTTT. Protein product: CASSSRTGLEGTDTQYF. Based on the CDR3 plus reference TRBV7-9 and TRBJ2-3, the full variable domain is DTGVSQNPRHKITKRGQNVTFRCDPISEHNRLYWYRQTLGQGPEFLTYFQNEAQLEKSRLLSDRFSAERPKGSFSTLEIQRTEQGDSAMYLCASSSRTGLEGTDTQYFGPGTRLTVL.

This clone showed up just once. The J gene is TRBJ2-2, the V gene TRBV19; a possible D gene is TRBD2 (6 bases). CDR1 LNHDA and CDR2 SQIVND come from the germline V gene (reference sequence). The CDR3 contains 12 residues. V was clipped by 6 bases and J by 7 bases, with 9 bases between them. In DNA form, the CDR3 reads TGTGCCAGTAGGGTCGGGGGCGGGGAGCTGTTTTTT. It specifies CASRVGGGELFF.

The chain uses TRBV9 and TRBJ2-3; TRBD2 might be the D (6 bases). Trimming took 7 bases from V and 8 from J, leaving 14 bases between them. The length of the CDR3 is 12 residues. Germline V CDR1 and CDR2: SGDLS, YYNGEE. In DNA form, the CDR3 reads TGTGCCAGCGACCCTATCGGGGGTACGCAGTATTTT. Translated, it gives CASDPIGGTQYF.